Listed here are 24 T cell receptor beta chains from one sample, sequenced in a study of T cell changes during pregnancy in multiple sclerosis. The data were produced by immunoSEQ multiplex PCR, yet TCRdb's version contains in-frame clones alone and is incomplete. The data contain 85,000 to 100,000 clones, around 90% of them singletons. The sequencing here drew on peripheral blood, taken in the first trimester of pregnancy. The receptors were sampled from a female donor with multiple sclerosis, enrolled in a pregnancy study.

The rearrangement links TRBV25-1 to TRBJ2-1; D possibly corresponds to TRBD1 (7 bases). V was clipped by 4 bases and J by 9 bases, with 22 bases between them. CDR3 size: 16 residues. CDR1 MGHDK and CDR2 SYGVNS come from the germline V gene. In nucleotides, the CDR3 is TGTGCCAGCAGTGGAGGCCTTGGACAGGAGGGAGGTGAGCAGTTCTTC. Encoded protein: CASSGGLGQEGGEQFF.

In this sample, this clone turned up once. CDR3 residues: CASSAGPGNTIYF. DNA of the CDR3: TGTGCCAGCAGCGCGGGTCCAGGAAACACCATATATTTT. The J gene is TRBJ1-3, the V gene TRBV5-5, with no clear D. The V gene's germline CDR1 is SGHKS and CDR2 YYEKEE (reference sequence). This CDR3 comprises 13 residues. With 4 bases removed from V and 4 bases from J, the gap between germline ends came to 9 bases.

The chain recombines TRBV11-2 with TRBJ2-5; tentatively, D is TRBD2 (6 bases). This CDR3 is built from 14 residues. With 0 bases removed from V and 2 bases from J, the gap between germline ends came to 7 bases. Germline V gene lookup returns CDR1 SGHAT and CDR2 FQNNGV. The CDR3 DNA follows: TGTGCCAGCAGCTTAGACAGCGGGCAAGAGACCCAGTACTTC. Translation: CASSLDSGQETQYF.

This sequence joins TRBV28 and TRBJ1-5; TRBD1 aligns across 7 bases. Germline V gene sequence: CDR1 MDHEN, CDR2 SYDVKM. The CDR3 length is 15 residues. V gave up 3 bases and J gave up 0 bases; unmatched junction bases: 2. Here the CDR3 DNA reads TGTGCCAGCAGTTTGGGGACAGCTAGCAATCAGCCCCAGCATTTT. Encoded protein: CASSLGTASNQPQHF.

The genes are TRBV25-1 and TRBJ2-7; 10 positions match TRBD1. Trimming removed 7 bases from V and 2 bases from J; junction bases left unmatched: 5. This CDR3 spans 14 amino acids. Germline V CDR1 and CDR2: MGHDK, SYGVNS. CDR3 in amino acids: CASTPGQGTYEQYF. In DNA form, the CDR3 reads TGTGCCAGCACTCCGGGACAGGGGACCTACGAGCAGTACTTC.

The chain joins TRBV5-1 to TRBJ2-1, with D possibly being TRBD1 (6 bases). Germline V gives CDR1 SGHRS, CDR2 YFSETQ. Trimming cost V 0 bases and J 0 bases, with 19 bases left between them. This CDR3 is 19 amino acids long. The CDR3 loop is CASSLELVTGPLSYNEQFF. The DNA for the CDR3 is TGCGCCAGCAGCTTGGAATTAGTGACAGGACCCCTCTCCTACAATGAGCAGTTCTTC.

V and J are TRBV10-2 and TRBJ1-1; the D gene is possibly TRBD1 (5 bases). CDR1 is WSHSY, CDR2 SAAADI, per germline. Trimming took off 2 bases at V and 3 bases at J, with 13 bases between the two ends. The CDR3 is 15 residues long. CDR3 coding DNA: TGCGCCAGCAGTGAGATAGGGGTTACGGACACTGAAGCTTTCTTT. Translated, it gives CASSEIGVTDTEAFF.

V and J are TRBV27 and TRBJ2-1, with 9 bases matching TRBD2. Germline CDR1 MNHEY, CDR2 SMNVEV (reference sequence). The CDR3 spans 18 residues. V lost 0 bases and J lost 1; bases outside the gene matches: 7. CDR3: CASSLSGGGDPSYNEQFF. The CDR3 DNA is TGTGCCAGCAGTTTATCGGGCGGGGGGGATCCTTCCTACAATGAGCAGTTCTTC.

The chain couples TRBV9 to TRBJ2-7; D is possibly TRBD2 (5 bases). Germline loops: CDR1 SGDLS, CDR2 YYNGEE. The CDR3 is made up of 14 amino acids. The V gene lost 4 bases and the J gene lost 2 bases, with 13 bases spanning the gap. The CDR3: CASSLKLETYEQYF. The CDR3 DNA sequence: TGTGCCAGCAGCCTTAAACTAGAAACCTACGAGCAGTACTTC.

DNA for the CDR3: TGTGCCAGCAGCGTCCGGGGAGCGGGAGGAGGGGATACGCAGTATTTT. This codes for CASSVRGAGGGDTQYF. The V and J genes are TRBV2 and TRBJ2-3, with TRBD2 identical over 9 bases. The CDR3 totals 16 residues. Germline CDR1 and CDR2: SNHLY and FYNNEI. Trimming cost V 6 bases and J 6 bases; bases outside gene matches: 13.

This sequence joins TRBV20-1 and TRBJ2-7; tentative D call: TRBD2 (6 bases). CDR3 length: 11 residues. V was cut by 6 bases and J by 3 bases, with 9 bases left in between. CDR1 is DFQATT, CDR2 SNEGSKA, per germline (reference sequence). The CDR3: CSAGRGYEQYF. DNA of the CDR3: TGCAGTGCGGGGCGGGGCTACGAGCAGTACTTC.

CDR3 bases: TGTGCCAGCAGCTCCCTCACCGGGACTTTCAATGAGCAGTTCTTC. Translating gives CASSSLTGTFNEQFF. V usage is TRBV7-2 and J usage is TRBJ2-1, with TRBD2 as a possible D gene (6 bases). CDR3 size: 15 residues. From germline, CDR1 is SGHTA and CDR2 FQGNSA. Trimming cost V 4 bases and J 6 bases, with 16 bases left between them.

The chain carries TRBV6-5 and TRBJ1-4; unclear D gene. CDR1 MNHEY and CDR2 SVGAGI come from the germline V gene. The V end was cut by 0 bases, the J end by 14 bases, with 19 bases between. CDR3 size: 15 residues. The CDR3 spells CASSYSQVSEDRLFF. CDR3 DNA sequence: TGTGCCAGCAGTTACTCCCAAGTCTCGGAGGACCGGCTGTTTTTT.

The gene calls are TRBV19 and TRBJ2-1; D not resolved. CDR1 and CDR2 from the germline V gene are LNHDA and SQIVND (reference sequence). This CDR3 spans 13 amino acids. V was cut by 1 base and J by 6 bases, with 7 bases left in between. This CDR3 is CASSIAASNEQFF. CDR3 nucleotides: TGTGCCAGTAGTATAGCGGCTAGCAATGAGCAGTTCTTC.

This clone was detected once. This rearrangement joins TRBV5-1 to TRBJ2-1, with 11 bases identical to TRBD2. The CDR3 loop spans 16 amino acids. The germline gives CDR1 SGHRS, CDR2 YFSETQ. V was clipped by 5 bases and J by 2 bases; unmatched bases: 6. Here the CDR3 DNA reads TGCGCCAGCAGTATTAGCGGGAGGGCACCCTACAATGAGCAGTTCTTC. Protein: CASSISGRAPYNEQFF.

The chain links TRBV6-8 to TRBJ2-7; 8 positions agree with TRBD2. This CDR3 is built from 15 residues. The germline gives CDR1 MNHGY, CDR2 SAAAGT. The junction had 5 bases not matched to a gene; V was cut back by 4 bases and J by 0 bases. The CDR3 sequence is CASSWKRGISYEQYF. The DNA of the CDR3 is TGTGCCAGCAGTTGGAAGCGGGGGATCTCCTACGAGCAGTACTTC.

The chain links TRBV18 to TRBJ2-7, with D possibly being TRBD1 (6 bases). CDR1 is KGHSH and CDR2 is LQKENI in the germline V gene. There are 14 residues in the CDR3. Trimming cost V 2 bases and J 3 bases, with 11 bases left between them. The DNA for the CDR3 is TGTGCCAGCTCACCATCCGGGACACTCTACGAGCAGTACTTC. The encoded protein is CASSPSGTLYEQYF.

The V call is TRBV9, the J call TRBJ1-1, with a tentative D call TRBD1 (5 bases). V was clipped by 3 bases and J by 1 base, with 7 bases between them. This CDR3 has 13 amino acids. Germline V gene lookup returns CDR1 SGDLS and CDR2 YYNGEE. The CDR3 is CASSDDRNTEAFF. CDR3 DNA sequence: TGTGCCAGCAGCGATGACAGGAACACTGAAGCTTTCTTT.

The CDR3 DNA sequence: TGTGCCAGCAGCTTAGGGTCATTAGGACTAGTTAAAGCCGGGGAGCTGTTTTTT. This codes for CASSLGSLGLVKAGELFF. The chain joins TRBV7-2 to TRBJ2-2; TRBD2 aligns across 7 bases. The CDR3 covers 18 residues. Looked up from germline, CDR1 is SGHTA and CDR2 is FQGNSA. J was trimmed by 6 bases and V by 1 base; bases with no gene match: 14.

This chain uses TRBV5-1 with TRBJ2-1; D is ambiguous. This CDR3 has 12 amino acids. Trimming removed 4 bases at V and 9 bases at J, with 11 bases between. Germline V gene lookup returns CDR1 SGHRS and CDR2 YFSETQ. In DNA, the CDR3 is TGCGCCAGCAGCCTAGACGCTAGTGAGCAGTTCTTC. Translating it yields CASSLDASEQFF.

The V call is TRBV6-1, the J call TRBJ2-7; D remains unclear. Per the germline V gene, CDR1 is MNHNS and CDR2 is SASEGT. The CDR3 extends over 12 amino acids. V was trimmed by 6 bases and J by 3 bases, leaving 9 bases between them. The CDR3 coding sequence is TGTGCCAGCAGGGGCAACTTCTACGAGCAGTACTTC. It yields the protein CASRGNFYEQYF.

CDR3 sequence reads: CASSLGQGFYEQYF. For the CDR3, the DNA is TGCGCCAGCAGCCTAGGACAGGGATTCTACGAGCAGTACTTC. The genes are TRBV5-1 and TRBJ2-7; 8 bases map to TRBD1. CDR3 length: 14 amino acids. The germline CDR1 and CDR2 sequences are SGHRS and YFSETQ. J lost 3 bases, V lost 4 bases, and 6 bases had no gene match.

J is TRBJ1-3 and V is TRBV5-1; unclear D gene. In germline, CDR1 is SGHRS, CDR2 YFSETQ. This CDR3 is built from 16 residues. V dropped 0 bases and J dropped 5 bases, with 15 bases sitting between them. The chain's CDR3 is CASSLETDKARNTIYF. The CDR3 DNA reads as TGCGCCAGCAGCTTGGAGACCGACAAAGCCAGAAACACCATATATTTT.

The V gene is TRBV28, the J gene TRBJ2-1; TRBD2 might be the D (6 bases). Germline CDR1 reads MDHEN; CDR2 reads SYDVKM. Between the trimmed V and J ends, which lost 3 bases and 10 bases, there was a span of 10 bases. The CDR3 extends over 12 amino acids. The CDR3 is CASSFSAGEQFF. CDR3 DNA sequence: TGTGCCAGCAGTTTTTCCGCGGGGGAGCAGTTCTTC.